These 28 T cell receptor beta chains share one sample of origin, sequenced in a study of T cells in Graves' hyperthyroidism and ophthalmopathy. TCR beta CDR3 regions were amplified from RNA transcripts. With the HTBI primer set, the TCR CDR3 went through a first round of RT-PCR. TCRdb reprocessed the multiplex PCR reads with MiXCR, giving one entry per CDR3 protein. The sample has around 300,000 distinct CDR3 sequences; about 20% are singletons. The material sequenced was blood. The source of these receptors is a man under 40 with Graves' ophthalmopathy.

To note about this clonotype: A read error is possible here, since a much larger clone lies one base away. The chain links TRBV12-3 or TRBV12-4 to TRBJ1-1, with TRBD1 matching 8 bases. J was trimmed by 3 bases and V by 6 bases; bases with no gene match: 6. The CDR3 consists of 14 residues. CDR3 in amino acids: CASSPGQVDTEAFF. CDR3 nucleotide sequence: TGTGCCAGCAGCCCGGGACAGGTGGACACTGAAGCTTTCTTT.

This clonotype turned up a few times. This chain links TRBV5-1 with TRBJ2-3, with TRBD1 matching over 9 bases. This CDR3 has 16 amino acids. V shed 2 bases and J 2 bases; nucleotides not matched to a gene: 6. Germline V gene data show CDR1 as SGHRS and CDR2 as YFSETQ. Here the CDR3 reads CASSLPTGGLTDTQYF. Here the CDR3 DNA reads TGCGCCAGCAGCTTACCTACAGGGGGCCTCACAGATACGCAGTATTTT.

This clonotype was picked up a small number of times. The rearrangement uses TRBV5-4 and TRBJ2-2; 11 nucleotides align to TRBD2. CDR3 length equals 16 residues. Per germline, CDR1 SGHNT and CDR2 YYREEE (reference sequence). J lost 3 bases, V lost 2 bases, and 3 bases had no gene match. The CDR3 region is CASSFSGRADTGELFF. DNA of the CDR3: TGTGCCAGCAGCTTTAGCGGGAGGGCCGACACCGGGGAGCTGTTTTTT.

This chain joins TRBV19 and TRBJ2-7, with 10 bases aligning to TRBD1. This CDR3 comprises 14 residues. After removal of 5 bases from V and 5 bases from J, the junction contained 6 bases not matched to a gene. The germline V gene encodes CDR1 LNHDA and CDR2 SQIVND (reference sequence). The CDR3 protein is CASSDRGRFNEQYF. The DNA for the CDR3 is TGTGCCAGTAGTGACAGGGGGCGCTTCAACGAGCAGTACTTC. The whole variable domain, remainder taken from reference TRBV19 and TRBJ2-7, is DGGITQSPKYLFRKEGQNVTLSCEQNLNHDAMYWYRQDPGQGLRLIYYSQIVNDFQKGDIAEGYSVSREKKESFPLTVTSAQKNPTAFYLCASSDRGRFNEQYFGPGTRLTVT.

To note about this clonotype: No conserved phenylalanine or tryptophan ends this CDR3, so it is likely a read error. The chain uses TRBV24-1 and TRBJ2-5; 9 bases match TRBD1. The CDR3 has 15 residues. The V gene end was trimmed by 4 bases and the J gene end by 4 bases; junction bases not matched to a gene: 6. Germline lookup yields CDR1 KGHDR and CDR2 SFDVKD. The CDR3 sequence: CATSDPGTGIETQYL. The CDR3 DNA sequence: TGTGCCACCAGTGACCCCGGGACAGGGATAGAGACCCAGTACCTC.

This clonotype was seen only a few times. The chain recombines TRBV28 with TRBJ1-5, with 8 bases fitting TRBD1. Germline loops: CDR1 MDHEN, CDR2 SYDVKM. With V trimmed by 2 bases and J by 4 bases, 7 bases remained unmatched. The CDR3 loop spans 16 amino acids. The CDR3 bases are TGTGCCAGCAGTTTAAGAGCAGGGGGCCTTAATCAGCCCCAGCATTTT. As protein: CASSLRAGGLNQPQHF.

The chain is built from TRBV11-3 and TRBJ2-3, with TRBD2 identical over 7 bases. The CDR3 sequence is 15 residues long. V dropped 1 base and J dropped 4; count of bases not matched to a gene: 5. Germline assignment: CDR1 SGHNT and CDR2 YENEEA. CDR3 sequence reads: CASSLVGGSPDTQYF. The CDR3 DNA reads as TGTGCCAGCAGCTTAGTGGGGGGGTCCCCAGATACGCAGTATTTT.

CDR3 coding DNA: TGTGCCACCCCGGGGGGGAATCCCTACAATGAGCAGTTCTTC. Residues: CATPGGNPYNEQFF. The chain couples TRBV2 to TRBJ2-1, with 8 positions matching TRBD2. The trim removed 10 bases at V and 2 bases at J, leaving 7 bases unmatched. CDR1 and CDR2 (germline): SNHLY, FYNNEI. The CDR3 is 14 residues long.

The CDR3 here is CASSQSPLAGPRPYTGELFF. In nucleotides, the CDR3 is TGCGCCAGCAGCCAAAGCCCCTTAGCGGGGCCGCGCCCTTACACCGGGGAGCTGTTTTTT. The J gene is TRBJ2-2, the V gene TRBV4-1; TRBD2 matches 8 bases. The CDR3 sequence is 20 residues long. Germline CDR1 reads MGHRA; CDR2 reads YSYEKL. J gave up 3 bases and V 2 bases, and 17 bases lay outside the gene matches.

This clonotype was picked up a small number of times. The chain uses TRBV6-1 and TRBJ1-6; 8 nucleotides line up with TRBD1. The junction had 16 bases not matched to a gene; V was cut back by 5 bases and J by 10 bases. The germline CDR1 and CDR2 sequences are MNHNS and SASEGT. The CDR3 totals 17 residues. The CDR3 DNA reads as TGTGCCAGCAGTTCCCCCCAGGGGGCGAGAATGAGGTCACCCCTCCACTTT. Amino acid sequence: CASSSPQGARMRSPLHF.

This clonotype was counted ten times or more. This sequence joins TRBV19 and TRBJ2-7; D is uncertain. V lost 4 bases to trimming and J lost 3 bases, with 7 bases between them. CDR3 length: 12 residues. Germline loops: CDR1 LNHDA, CDR2 SQIVND (reference sequence). CDR3 bases: TGTGCCAGTAGTACAAACAGCTACGAGCAGTACTTC. Residues: CASSTNSYEQYF.

V usage is TRBV10-3 and J usage is TRBJ2-5, with D possibly being TRBD1 (6 bases). Trimming shortened V by 8 bases and J by 5 bases, and 18 bases separated the two germline ends. The germline V gene has CDR1 ENHRY and CDR2 SYGVKD. The length of the CDR3 is 14 residues. The CDR3 sequence is CAIGGSSKVETQYF. The CDR3 nucleotides read TGTGCCATCGGGGGCAGTTCCAAGGTGGAGACCCAGTACTTC.

This clonotype appeared many times. V is TRBV7-9 and J is TRBJ2-3; 10 bases align to TRBD2. The CDR3 covers 20 residues. From germline, CDR1 is SEHNR and CDR2 FQNEAQ (reference sequence). V shed 5 bases and J 0 bases; nucleotides not matched to a gene: 17. CDR3 nucleotide sequence: TGTGCCAGCAGCGACCCGTCTAGTAGCGGGAGGTCCCGGAGCACAGATACGCAGTATTTT. Protein product: CASSDPSSSGRSRSTDTQYF.

This clonotype came up many times. This chain uses TRBV30 with TRBJ2-7, with 8 bases matching TRBD1. The trim removed 2 bases at V and 5 bases at J, leaving 5 bases unmatched. This CDR3 contains 13 residues. CDR1 GTSNPN and CDR2 SVGIG come from the germline V gene (reference sequence). The CDR3 nucleotides are TGTGCCTGGAGTACCTGGACAGGGAACGAGCAGTACTTC. Protein: CAWSTWTGNEQYF.

This clonotype was observed a single time. Just one base apart from a much larger clone, this may be a read error. This chain links TRBV12-3 or TRBV12-4 with TRBJ1-2, with D uncertain. This CDR3 has 14 residues. The CDR3 here is CAGSLLPTRDGYTF. The CDR3 DNA sequence: TGTGCCGGCAGTTTACTCCCCACGCGTGATGGCTACACCTTC.

The chain has TRBV20-1 and TRBJ1-1; 7 bases align to TRBD1. CDR3 size: 16 residues. From germline, CDR1 is DFQATT and CDR2 SNEGSKA (reference sequence). V was clipped by 1 base and J by 3 bases; unmatched bases: 11. This CDR3 is CSARGQGEGWDTEAFF. The CDR3 DNA is TGCAGTGCTAGAGGGCAGGGGGAGGGATGGGACACTGAAGCTTTCTTT.

The V call is TRBV19, the J call TRBJ2-5; the D gene is possibly TRBD1 (6 bases). V shed 5 bases and J shed 9 bases, with 25 bases lying between them. The CDR3 is made up of 16 amino acids. Germline CDR1 reads LNHDA; CDR2 reads SQIVND (reference sequence). The CDR3 region is CASSARSSTGQEAQYF. Here the CDR3 DNA reads TGTGCCAGTAGTGCACGATCCTCGACAGGTCAGGAGGCCCAGTACTTC.

The V call is TRBV12-3 or TRBV12-4, the J call TRBJ2-1, with D possibly being TRBD2 (5 bases). This CDR3 contains 15 residues. V was cut by 1 base and J by 6 bases, with 13 bases left in between. CDR3 DNA sequence: TGTGCCAGCAGTTTAGGTGGACTTCGCAGCAATGAGCAGTTCTTC. It is translated as CASSLGGLRSNEQFF.

This chain joins TRBV6-1 and TRBJ2-7; TRBD2 matches 14 bases. CDR3 length: 15 amino acids. V lost 6 bases, J lost 4 bases, and 5 bases stayed unmatched. Germline V gene data show CDR1 as MNHNS and CDR2 as SASEGT. CDR3 DNA sequence: TGTGCCAGCAGACAGGGACTAGCGGGAGTGTACGAGCAGTACTTC. It is translated as CASRQGLAGVYEQYF.

Turning to this clonotype: The germline gene is not matched at one end of the junction; a read error may be the cause. The rearrangement uses TRBV7-7 and TRBJ2-5, with 8 bases aligning to TRBD2. This CDR3 has 18 residues. Germline V lookup: CDR1 SSHAT, CDR2 FNYEAQ (reference sequence). The CDR3 loop reads CASSLGYVSGRRKETQYF. CDR3 in DNA: TGTGCTAGCAGCTTAGGTTATGTGAGCGGGAGAAGGAAAGAGACCCAGTACTTC.

This clonotype was counted ten times or more. V is TRBV7-3 and J is TRBJ2-1; 9 bases are shared with TRBD2. The CDR3 consists of 16 residues. Per the germline V gene, CDR1 is SGHTA and CDR2 is FQGTGA. The ends lost 4 bases at V and 3 bases at J; junction bases unmatched: 7. The CDR3 DNA is TGTGCCAGCAGCTCGCAGACTAGCGGCCTCTACAATGAGCAGTTCTTC. Amino acids: CASSSQTSGLYNEQFF.

In this sample, this clonotype turned up a few times. The chain combines TRBV6-5 with TRBJ1-6; D unclear. Between the trimmed V and J ends, which lost 0 bases and 14 bases, there was a span of 17 bases. The length of the CDR3 is 15 residues. Germline V CDR1 and CDR2: MNHEY, SVGAGI. The CDR3 loop is CASSYSIQALVALHF. In nucleotides, the CDR3 is TGTGCCAGCAGTTACTCGATTCAGGCGCTCGTCGCCCTCCACTTT.

This clonotype showed up just a few times. The chain couples TRBV3-1 to TRBJ2-1; no definite D call. The V gene's germline CDR1 is LGHDT and CDR2 YNNKEL (reference sequence). V gave up 5 bases and J gave up 4 bases, with 15 bases separating them. The length of the CDR3 is 15 residues. The DNA of the CDR3 is TGTGCCAGCAGCTTAACAAGCCAAGTTTACAATGAGCAGTTCTTC. It specifies CASSLTSQVYNEQFF.

This clonotype has ten or more counts. The chain links TRBV2 to TRBJ2-6; 7 nucleotides align to TRBD1. CDR1 is SNHLY, CDR2 FYNNEI, per germline. This CDR3 contains 15 residues. J gave up 2 bases and V 5 bases, and 3 bases lay outside the gene matches. CDR3 coding DNA: TGTGCCAGCAGTCGACAGGGAACTGGGGCCAACGTCCTGACTTTC. It translates to CASSRQGTGANVLTF.

For this clonotype: This likely comes from a read error, as the CDR3 has no conserved phenylalanine or tryptophan at its end. V is TRBV24-1 and J is TRBJ2-2; 9 bases align to TRBD1. This CDR3 is 16 amino acids long. Trimming removed 2 bases from V and 1 base from J; junction bases left unmatched: 1. CDR1 is KGHDR, CDR2 SFDVKD, per germline. CDR3 sequence: CATSDWGQGNTGELFS. In DNA form, the CDR3 reads TGTGCCACCAGTGATTGGGGACAGGGGAACACCGGGGAGCTGTTTTCT.

This clonotype has only a few counts. This chain connects TRBV6-6 to TRBJ2-7; D is uncertain. CDR3 length: 14 residues. Trimming removed 0 bases at V and 2 bases at J, with 8 bases between. Germline V gene sequence: CDR1 MNHNY, CDR2 SVGAGI (reference sequence). The CDR3: CASSYSAPAYEQYF. The CDR3 bases are TGTGCCAGCAGTTACTCGGCCCCCGCCTACGAGCAGTACTTC.

This chain uses TRBV29-1 with TRBJ1-3, with a possible D match to TRBD1 (5 bases). The germline CDR1 and CDR2 sequences are SQVTM and ANQGSEA. The CDR3 is 15 residues long. V was cut by 4 bases and J by 1 base, with 14 bases left in between. CDR3: CSVGGDRPSGNTIYF. CDR3 nucleotides: TGCAGCGTTGGCGGGGACCGTCCTTCTGGAAACACCATATATTTT.

V is TRBV11-1 and J is TRBJ2-7, with D possibly TRBD2 on 7 matching bases. In germline, CDR1 is SGHAT, CDR2 FQDESV (reference sequence). This CDR3 comprises 12 residues. V was shortened by 5 bases and J by 6 bases, with 11 bases between the two germline ends. The CDR3 sequence is CASSGGGAEQYF. The CDR3 coding sequence is TGTGCCAGCAGCGGGGGGGGGGCCGAGCAGTACTTC.